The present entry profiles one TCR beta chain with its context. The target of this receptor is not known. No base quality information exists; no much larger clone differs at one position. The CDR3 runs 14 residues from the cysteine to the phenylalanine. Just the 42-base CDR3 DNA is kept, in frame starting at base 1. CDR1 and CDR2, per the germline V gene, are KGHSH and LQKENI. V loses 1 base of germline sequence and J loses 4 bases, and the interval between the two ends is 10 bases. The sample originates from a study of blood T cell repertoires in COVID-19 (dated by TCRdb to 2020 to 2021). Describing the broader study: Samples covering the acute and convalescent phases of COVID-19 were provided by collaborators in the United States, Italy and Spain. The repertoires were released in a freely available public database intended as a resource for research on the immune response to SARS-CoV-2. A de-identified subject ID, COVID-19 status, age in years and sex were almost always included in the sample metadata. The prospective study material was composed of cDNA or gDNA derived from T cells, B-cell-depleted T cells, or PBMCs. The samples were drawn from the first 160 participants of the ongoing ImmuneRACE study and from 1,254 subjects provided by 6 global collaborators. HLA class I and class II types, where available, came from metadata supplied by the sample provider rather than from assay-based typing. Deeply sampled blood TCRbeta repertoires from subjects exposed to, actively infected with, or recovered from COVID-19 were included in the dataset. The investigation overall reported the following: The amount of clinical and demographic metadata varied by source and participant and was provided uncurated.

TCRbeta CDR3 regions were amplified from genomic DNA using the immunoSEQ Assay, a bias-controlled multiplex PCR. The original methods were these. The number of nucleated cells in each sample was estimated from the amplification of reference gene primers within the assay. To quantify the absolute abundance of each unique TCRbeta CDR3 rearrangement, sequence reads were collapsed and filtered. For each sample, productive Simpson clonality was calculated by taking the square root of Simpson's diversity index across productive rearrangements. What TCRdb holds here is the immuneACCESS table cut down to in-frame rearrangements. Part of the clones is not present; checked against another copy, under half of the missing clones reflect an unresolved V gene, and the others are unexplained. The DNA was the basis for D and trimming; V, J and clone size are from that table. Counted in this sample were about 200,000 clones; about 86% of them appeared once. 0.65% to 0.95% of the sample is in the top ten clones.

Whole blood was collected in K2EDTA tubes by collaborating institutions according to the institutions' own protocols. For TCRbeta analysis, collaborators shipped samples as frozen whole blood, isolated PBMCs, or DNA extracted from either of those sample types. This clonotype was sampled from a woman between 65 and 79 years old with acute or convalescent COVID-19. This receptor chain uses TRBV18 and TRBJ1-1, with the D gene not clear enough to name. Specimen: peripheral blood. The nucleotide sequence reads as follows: TGTGCCAGCTCACCACGCCAGGTCTCCACTGAAGCTTTCTTT. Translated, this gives CASSPRQVSTEAFF.